The 20 T cell receptor beta chains below come from one sample, sequenced in a study of OX40 agonist ivuxolimab in advanced cancers. Clones were sequenced by immunoSEQ multiplex PCR, and TCRdb holds only the in-frame ones, with some missing. Found here are more than 45,000 clones, around 82% of them singletons; the top ten hold about 3.8%. The sample was CD4+ or CD8+ T cells sorted from blood, taken in a trial of the OX40 agonist ivuxolimab. All receptors come from an adult with an advanced solid tumor such as melanoma, head and neck, liver or kidney cancer.

The genes are TRBV12-5 and TRBJ2-2; 12 nucleotides align to TRBD2. The CDR3 has 15 amino acids. The V and J ends lost 6 bases and 5 bases, in that order; junction bases with no gene match: 4. Germline V CDR1 and CDR2: LGHNT, FRNRAP. The CDR3 nucleotides are TGTGCTAGTGGCCCGACTAGCGGGGGAACCGGGGAGCTGTTTTTT. Amino acid sequence: CASGPTSGGTGELFF. The variable domain in full, with the rest retrieved from reference TRBV12-5 and TRBJ2-2, is DARVTQTPRHKVTEMGQEVTMRCQPILGHNTVFWYRQTMMQGLELLAYFRNRAPLDDSGMPKDRFSAEMPDATLATLKIQPSEPRDSAVYFCASGPTSGGTGELFFGEGSRLTVL.

The chain recombines TRBV6-6 with TRBJ1-5; D not resolved. CDR1 is MNHNY, CDR2 SVGAGI, per germline (reference sequence). V lost 3 bases and J 0 bases, leaving 6 bases between the germline ends. The CDR3 runs to 14 residues. The CDR3 loop reads CASSYLNSNQPQHF. The CDR3, as DNA: TGTGCCAGCAGTTATCTCAATAGCAATCAGCCCCAGCATTTT.

The V gene is TRBV19, the J gene TRBJ2-5; D is ambiguous. This CDR3 has 10 residues. V was trimmed by 5 bases and J by 2 bases, leaving 0 bases between them. The germline V gene encodes CDR1 LNHDA and CDR2 SQIVND (reference sequence). CDR3 loop: CASSQETQYF. The CDR3 nucleotides read TGTGCCAGTAGTCAAGAGACCCAGTACTTC.

In this sample, this clone turned up a few times. The chain joins TRBV2 to TRBJ2-7; D is ambiguous. The CDR3 has 11 amino acids. Trimming removed 2 bases from V and 7 bases from J, with 6 bases in between. The germline V gene has CDR1 SNHLY and CDR2 FYNNEI. DNA for the CDR3: TGTGCCAGCAGTGAATGGCAGGAGCAGTACTTC. Translating gives CASSEWQEQYF.

The V and J genes are TRBV21-1 and TRBJ2-1; TRBD1 is the table's D call and was not checked against the DNA. TRBV21-1 is designated a pseudogene. The CDR3 loop spans 14 amino acids. The CDR3 protein is CASSLRTGGWEQFF. The CDR3, as DNA: TGTGCCAGCAGCCTTAGGACAGGGGGCTGGGAGCAGTTCTTC.

The CDR3: CASSLRNRGPIGELFF. The CDR3 DNA follows: TGTGCCAGCAGCTTACGAAACAGGGGGCCCATCGGGGAGCTGTTTTTT. The chain is built from TRBV7-8 and TRBJ2-2, with 9 bases fitting TRBD1. Germline values: CDR1 SGHVS, CDR2 FQNEAQ. The V segment lost 2 bases and the J segment 7 bases; nucleotides outside the gene matches: 8. The CDR3 consists of 16 residues.

The chain combines TRBV4-2 with TRBJ2-5, with unresolved D. The CDR3 spans 13 residues. V was clipped by 4 bases and J by 3 bases, with 9 bases between them. Germline assignment: CDR1 LGHNA and CDR2 YNFKEQ. In DNA, the CDR3 is TGTGCCAGCAGCCGAGGACCTGAAGAGACCCAGTACTTC. This encodes CASSRGPEETQYF.

This clone was seen a single time. The chain recombines TRBV19 with TRBJ2-1, with 9 bases that match TRBD2. CDR1 is LNHDA and CDR2 is SQIVND in the germline V gene (reference sequence). After removal of 0 bases from V and 4 bases from J, the junction contained 4 bases not matched to a gene. This CDR3 contains 16 residues. CDR3 sequence reads: CASSIEASGEYNEQFF. CDR3 in DNA: TGTGCCAGTAGTATAGAGGCTAGCGGGGAGTACAATGAGCAGTTCTTC.

The gene calls are TRBV4-2 and TRBJ1-2; weak D call: TRBD1 (6 bases). The V gene's germline CDR1 is LGHNA and CDR2 YNFKEQ. V was trimmed by 5 bases and J by 7 bases, leaving 23 bases between them. The CDR3 covers 16 residues. CDR3 in amino acids: CASSLVGRGPEGGYTF. The CDR3 bases are TGTGCCAGCAGCTTGGTGGGCAGGGGCCCCGAGGGTGGCTACACCTTC.

This rearrangement joins TRBV4-2 to TRBJ2-7; 8 bases are a match to TRBD1. Germline V gene lookup returns CDR1 LGHNA and CDR2 YNFKEQ. The CDR3 loop spans 15 amino acids. V was clipped by 5 bases and J by 8 bases; unmatched bases: 14. The CDR3, as DNA: TGTGCCAGCAGCTCTGCAGGGGGCGCGGCCCTTCAGCAGTACTTC. Translated, it gives CASSSAGGAALQQYF.

The chain is built from TRBV6-6 and TRBJ1-1, with unresolved D. V lost 6 bases to trimming and J lost 2 bases, with 13 bases between them. The length of the CDR3 is 14 residues. Germline values: CDR1 MNHNY, CDR2 SVGAGI (reference sequence). The DNA of the CDR3 is TGTGCCAGCAGCCAGCCGGGCTTCAACACTGAAGCTTTCTTT. As protein: CASSQPGFNTEAFF.

The rearrangement uses TRBV19 and TRBJ2-1, with D perhaps matching TRBD2 (6 bases). CDR1 is LNHDA and CDR2 is SQIVND in the germline V gene (reference sequence). The CDR3 covers 16 residues. The ends were cut back, 5 bases at V and 3 bases at J, with 17 bases in the middle. The CDR3 region has the DNA TGTGCCAGTAGTCTAGGGACTTTACGCCGCTACAATGAGCAGTTCTTC. Protein: CASSLGTLRRYNEQFF.

This clone came up once. The chain combines TRBV14 with TRBJ2-1, with TRBD1 identical over 8 bases. The V and J ends lost 4 bases and 4 bases, in that order; junction bases with no gene match: 6. This CDR3 is 15 amino acids long. Germline CDR1 and CDR2: SGHDN and FVKESK. CDR3 sequence reads: CASSRGQVNYNEQFF. DNA of the CDR3: TGTGCCAGCAGCCGGGGACAGGTGAATTACAATGAGCAGTTCTTC.

V gene TRBV7-9 combines with J gene TRBJ2-5; D tentatively reads TRBD1 or TRBD2 (5 bases each). V was shortened by 4 bases and J by 4 bases, with 16 bases between the two germline ends. Per the germline V gene, CDR1 is SEHNR and CDR2 is FQNEAQ (reference sequence). There are 15 residues in the CDR3. The CDR3 protein is CASSSGLTGPETQYF. The CDR3 nucleotides are TGTGCCAGCAGCTCCGGACTCACAGGTCCAGAGACCCAGTACTTC. The complete variable domain, with remaining parts taken from reference TRBV7-9 and TRBJ2-5, reads DTGVSQNPRHKITKRGQNVTFRCDPISEHNRLYWYRQTLGQGPEFLTYFQNEAQLEKSRLLSDRFSAERPKGSFSTLEIQRTEQGDSAMYLCASSSGLTGPETQYFGPGTRLLVL.

V usage is TRBV10-1 and J usage is TRBJ2-1; tentative D call: TRBD2 (5 bases). Germline V gives CDR1 WNHNN, CDR2 SYGVQD (reference sequence). This CDR3 region has 16 residues. V was shortened by 3 bases and J by 4 bases, with 16 bases between the two germline ends. The CDR3, as DNA: TGCGCCAGCAGTGAACGGCTCGGGAAGGTGTACAATGAGCAGTTCTTC. Protein product: CASSERLGKVYNEQFF.

The chain recombines TRBV6-5 with TRBJ1-2; D unresolved. Germline V gene data show CDR1 as MNHEY and CDR2 as SVGAGI. The CDR3 consists of 16 residues. The germline V and J ends were trimmed by 2 bases and 4 bases, with 17 bases remaining between them. The CDR3 is CASSYGAAEGSYGYTF. CDR3 DNA sequence: TGTGCCAGCAGTTACGGCGCGGCGGAGGGAAGCTATGGCTACACCTTC.

V and J are TRBV6-1 and TRBJ2-7; TRBD1 matches at 7 bases. The germline CDR1 and CDR2 sequences are MNHNS and SASEGT. The length of the CDR3 is 17 residues. V trimming: 2 bases; J trimming: 2 bases; junction bases outside the gene matches: 12. The CDR3 is CASSERQGLGETYEQYF. The CDR3 region has the DNA TGTGCCAGCAGTGAACGACAGGGTTTGGGGGAAACCTACGAGCAGTACTTC.

V is TRBV19 and J is TRBJ2-1; 11 nucleotides align to TRBD2. In germline, CDR1 is LNHDA, CDR2 SQIVND (reference sequence). J lost 8 bases, V lost 3 bases, and 3 bases had no gene match. The CDR3 consists of 14 residues. CDR3 region: CASSISGGEDEQFF. In nucleotides, the CDR3 is TGTGCCAGTAGTATTAGCGGGGGGGAGGATGAGCAGTTCTTC.

This sequence joins TRBV5-5 and TRBJ2-3, with TRBD2 matching 10 bases. Germline V gives CDR1 SGHKS, CDR2 YYEKEE (reference sequence). V shed 0 bases and J 0 bases; nucleotides not matched to a gene: 7. The CDR3 is made up of 18 amino acids. The CDR3 region has the DNA TGTGCCAGCAGCTTGGAATTGAGGACTAGCGGCAGCACAGATACGCAGTATTTT. Its translation is CASSLELRTSGSTDTQYF.

The chain employs TRBV4-3 and TRBJ2-2, with D perhaps matching TRBD2 (5 bases). V was cut by 0 bases and J by 5 bases, with 10 bases left in between. This CDR3 is 15 amino acids long. CDR1 and CDR2 (germline): LGHNA, YSLEER. The CDR3: CASSQDSPGTGELFF. CDR3 DNA sequence: TGCGCCAGCAGCCAAGATTCTCCGGGGACCGGGGAGCTGTTTTTT.